The next 18 T cell receptor beta chains were all read from a single sample in a study of early T cells in non-severe SARS-CoV-2 infection. TCRdb reprocessed the 5' RACE reads via MiXCR and lists one record per CDR3 protein. This table has nearly 110,000 distinct CDR3 sequences, around 10% appearing once. Specimen: whole blood. These receptors were collected from an adult who was a healthcare worker with PCR-confirmed SARS-CoV-2 infection or an uninfected control (not recorded which).

This clonotype was detected a few times. The V call is TRBV2, the J call TRBJ2-7; the D is unclear. V was pared by 7 bases and J by 6 bases, with 10 bases between. Germline assignment: CDR1 SNHLY and CDR2 FYNNEI. CDR3 length: 11 residues. The CDR3 protein is CASKIPPEQYF. CDR3 nucleotides: TGTGCCAGCAAGATCCCCCCCGAGCAGTACTTC.

Many counts were recorded for this clonotype. The V and J genes are TRBV7-9 and TRBJ2-3; D is possibly TRBD1 (6 bases). CDR3 length: 16 residues. V was pared by 3 bases and J by 1 base, with 14 bases between. Per germline, CDR1 SEHNR and CDR2 FQNEAQ (reference sequence). CDR3 region: CASSLAGTLGTDTQYF. The CDR3 DNA is TGTGCCAGCAGCTTGGCCGGGACACTCGGCACAGATACGCAGTATTTT.

This clonotype was observed a few times. The rearrangement uses TRBV5-1 and TRBJ2-3, with D hard to call. CDR1 and CDR2 (germline): SGHRS, YFSETQ. CDR3 length: 14 amino acids. Deletions cut 0 bases from V and 3 bases from J, with 8 bases between. CDR3 DNA: TGCGCCAGCAGCTTGGCGGAGACGACAGATACGCAGTATTTT. Translated, it gives CASSLAETTDTQYF. The full variable domain, in which reference TRBV5-1 and TRBJ2-3 provide the parts outside the CDR3, is KAGVTQTPRYLIKTRGQQVTLSCSPISGHRSVSWYQQTPGQGLQFLFEYFSETQRNKGNFPGRFSGRQFSNSRSEMNVSTLELGDSALYLCASSLAETTDTQYFGPGTRLTVL.

In this sample, this clonotype turned up a few times. The chain combines TRBV7-2 with TRBJ2-1; a weak D match, TRBD1 (5 bases). The V gene's germline CDR1 is SGHTA and CDR2 FQGNSA. V lost 5 bases, J lost 10 bases, and 24 bases lay in between. The CDR3 has 16 residues. CDR3 nucleotide sequence: TGTGCCAGCAGCCCCTCCCTCCGGACAAAGGGTAAGGAGCAGTTCTTC. This translates into CASSPSLRTKGKEQFF.

This chain joins TRBV9 and TRBJ2-1; TRBD2 matches at 10 bases. CDR1 is SGDLS, CDR2 YYNGEE, per germline. The V gene end was trimmed by 2 bases and the J gene end by 8 bases; junction bases not matched to a gene: 10. The CDR3 spans 16 residues. The CDR3 sequence: CASSVPPSGSTHEQFF. The CDR3 nucleotides are TGTGCCAGCAGCGTCCCTCCTAGCGGGAGTACCCATGAGCAGTTCTTC. The whole variable domain, remainder taken from reference TRBV9 and TRBJ2-1, is DSGVTQTPKHLITATGQRVTLRCSPRSGDLSVYWYQQSLDQGLQFLIQYYNGEERAKGNILERFSAQQFPDLHSELNLSSLELGDSALYFCASSVPPSGSTHEQFFGPGTRLTVL.

The rearrangement links TRBV7-9 to TRBJ1-1; maybe TRBD1 (5 bases). Germline loops: CDR1 SEHNR, CDR2 FQNEAQ (reference sequence). Trimming shortened V by 7 bases and J by 10 bases, and 22 bases separated the two germline ends. The CDR3 covers 14 residues. The CDR3 reads CASTPRGEGGRAFF. In nucleotides, the CDR3 is TGTGCCAGCACCCCAAGGGGAGAGGGTGGGAGAGCTTTCTTT.

This clonotype has only a few counts. DNA of the CDR3: TGTGCCAGCACTTACAGGGGGCTCACAGATACGCAGTATTTT. It is translated as CASTYRGLTDTQYF. This chain connects TRBV12-3 or TRBV12-4 to TRBJ2-3; 9 nucleotides align to TRBD1. This CDR3 region has 14 residues. Trimming removed 7 bases from V and 2 bases from J; junction bases left unmatched: 4.

This clonotype was counted at least ten times. CDR3 sequence (DNA): TGCAGTGCTAGCAGGGTTACTGAAGCTTTCTTT. This gives the protein CSASRVTEAFF. The V call is TRBV20-1, the J call TRBJ1-1; perhaps TRBD1 as D (5 bases). V lost 3 bases and J lost 5, with 7 bases in between. Germline-derived CDR1 and CDR2 are DFQATT and SNEGSKA (reference sequence). There are 11 residues in the CDR3.

This clonotype has a handful of counts. The V and J genes are TRBV7-2 and TRBJ2-5; 9 nucleotides agree with TRBD1. The germline V gene encodes CDR1 SGHTA and CDR2 FQGNSA. V gave up 4 bases and J gave up 5 bases; unmatched junction bases: 11. The CDR3 sequence is 16 residues long. The CDR3 sequence: CASSSSNRGPMETQYF. The CDR3 DNA reads TGTGCCAGCAGCTCGAGCAACAGGGGGCCCATGGAGACCCAGTACTTC.

This clonotype was seen at least ten times. The V and J genes are TRBV4-1 and TRBJ2-3, with D maybe TRBD1 (6 bases). Trimming took 1 base from V and 5 from J, leaving 16 bases between them. Per germline, CDR1 MGHRA and CDR2 YSYEKL. The CDR3 contains 16 residues. The CDR3 bases are TGCGCCAGCAGCCAAGCTCTTATGGCACAGGGAGATACGCAGTATTTT. This translates into CASSQALMAQGDTQYF.

This clonotype has ten or more counts. This sequence joins TRBV4-1 and TRBJ1-6; D perhaps matches TRBD1 (5 bases). Germline CDR1 and CDR2: MGHRA and YSYEKL. V was pared by 0 bases and J by 7 bases, with 13 bases between. This CDR3 has 16 residues. This CDR3 reads CASSQDSFQGNSPLHF. CDR3 DNA: TGCGCCAGCAGCCAAGATTCGTTCCAGGGAAATTCACCCCTCCACTTT.

This clonotype was seen many times. The rearrangement joins TRBV14 to TRBJ1-1; D uncertain. CDR3 length: 13 residues. Germline V gene data show CDR1 as SGHDN and CDR2 as FVKESK. V lost 4 bases to trimming and J lost 2 bases, with 8 bases between them. CDR3 amino acids: CASSLDFNTEAFF. The CDR3 coding sequence is TGTGCCAGCAGCCTTGATTTTAACACTGAAGCTTTCTTT.

This clonotype was picked up a small number of times. The V and J genes are TRBV28 and TRBJ2-1, with D perhaps given as TRBD1 or TRBD2 (5 bases each). The germline V gene encodes CDR1 MDHEN and CDR2 SYDVKM. Trimming stripped 5 bases from V and 0 bases from J, with 20 bases between. CDR3 length equals 18 residues. This CDR3 is CASSPDEIGAGSYNEQFF. DNA for the CDR3: TGTGCCAGCAGTCCCGACGAGATAGGGGCGGGCTCCTACAATGAGCAGTTCTTC.

CDR3 bases: TGTGCCAGCAGGGGCAGGGGGATAAACACTGAAGCTTTCTTT. It codes for CASRGRGINTEAFF. The gene calls are TRBV2 and TRBJ1-1, with 7 bases that match TRBD1. CDR3 length: 14 residues. Germline loops: CDR1 SNHLY, CDR2 FYNNEI. J lost 2 bases, V lost 6 bases, and 6 bases had no gene match.

Ten or more counts support this clonotype. This chain uses TRBV10-3 with TRBJ1-2; D unresolved. V dropped 0 bases and J dropped 6 bases, with 14 bases sitting between them. Germline V gene sequence: CDR1 ENHRY, CDR2 SYGVKD. The CDR3 length is 15 residues. The CDR3 sequence: CAISESVSGPHGYTF. The CDR3 DNA reads as TGTGCCATCAGTGAGTCAGTATCGGGCCCTCATGGCTACACCTTC.

This clonotype was detected ten times or more. The chain carries TRBV29-1 and TRBJ2-2; either TRBD1 or TRBD2 may supply D (6 bases each). Per germline, CDR1 SQVTM and CDR2 ANQGSEA. V was cut by 7 bases and J by 0 bases, with 12 bases left in between. The CDR3 covers 14 residues. CDR3 DNA sequence: TGCAGCGCCGCGGGACACGCGAACACCGGGGAGCTGTTTTTT. Protein sequence: CSAAGHANTGELFF.

This clonotype was observed at least ten times. V usage is TRBV28 and J usage is TRBJ2-3; 11 bases map to TRBD2. This CDR3 is 16 amino acids long. V lost 3 bases to trimming and J lost 2 bases; unmatched junction nucleotides: 4. Germline V gene sequence: CDR1 MDHEN, CDR2 SYDVKM. This CDR3 is CASSFQTSGNTDTQYF. The CDR3 DNA reads as TGTGCCAGCAGTTTCCAGACTAGCGGGAACACAGATACGCAGTATTTT.

As regards this clonotype: Its ends do not fully match the called genes, so a read error is possible. V is TRBV20-1 and J is TRBJ2-3, with D possibly being TRBD2 (6 bases). The CDR3 extends over 12 amino acids. Germline V gene sequence: CDR1 DFQATT, CDR2 SNEGSKA (reference sequence). Here the CDR3 reads CSGEAYIQSLRF. CDR3 bases: TGCTCTGGGGAGGCTTATATCCAATCTCTCAGGTTT.